This T cell receptor (beta chain) originates from a study of blood T cell repertoires in COVID-19. Study overall: Sources were T cells, B-cell-depleted T cells, or PBMCs; the material itself was cDNA or gDNA.

The study recruited people aged about 18 to 95 years across about two dozen US areas. All recovered Cohort 3 donors got two negative PCRs, got clearance, or saw symptom resolution. Libraries were prepared by immunoSEQ multiplex PCR; TCRdb keeps only in-frame clonotypes and omits some of them. The data contain around 480,000 clones, about nine tenths of them seen just once; the ten biggest clones take up around 0.7%. J was trimmed by 3 bases and V by 4 bases; bases with no gene match: 17. Germline CDR1 and CDR2: SGHNT and YYREEE (reference sequence). The CDR3 totals 18 residues. The V gene is TRBV5-4, the J gene TRBJ2-3; 7 bases are a match to TRBD2. Sequenced input: PBMCs or T cells enriched from blood (not recorded which). The source is a woman aged 18-35 years who had recovered from COVID-19. The CDR3 coding sequence is TGTGCCAGCAGCCGCCTTGGAAACCCATCGGGGGGTACAGATACGCAGTATTTT. Protein: CASSRLGNPSGGTDTQYF.